Reported below is one T cell receptor (beta chain). The data are from a study of human T cells and chemical hapten exposure. For the study at large: Epicutaneous patch tests delivered 0.01% DPC to the upper back, with evaluation at 6 days.

Time point denoted: patch test 3, about 24 weeks after DPC sensitization. Treatment described: therapeutic diphenylcyclopropenone sensitization with weekly scalp DPC. TCRdb independently ran MiXCR on the RACE reads; one entry per CDR3 protein. The sample lists roughly 100,000 distinct CDR3 sequences, nearly 35% occurring once. V was pared by 6 bases and J by 13 bases, with 15 bases of the junction left unmatched. This CDR3 has 14 amino acids. The germline gives CDR1 SGHTA, CDR2 FQGNSA. The source is a man in his forties with alopecia areata. Some clones in this sample may be carry-over from other donors' samples. Sequenced material: whole blood, taken in connection with sensitization to the hapten diphenylcyclopropenone (DPC). The rearrangement links TRBV7-2 to TRBJ2-1; the match to TRBD2 covers 7 bases. CDR3 protein: CASSRDSGGTDQFF. DNA of the CDR3: TGTGCCAGCAGTCGGGACTCCGGGGGGACGGATCAGTTCTTC.